This T cell receptor beta chain was sequenced in a study of T cells after yellow fever vaccination. The wider study: Fractions of limited cellularity were prepared by means of SMART-Seq v4 Ultra Low Input.

General study results and limits: The booster saw the reappearance of most primary-vaccination clones (more than 95% CD4, roughly 87% CD8). Repertoires sorted by FACS could include abundant clonotypes that are contaminants from the bulk population.

Germline V gene sequence: CDR1 DFQATT, CDR2 SNEGSKA (reference sequence). The CDR3 covers 14 residues. V lost 3 bases to trimming and J lost 0 bases, with 12 bases between them. This clonotype was observed at least ten times. Its specificity is not known. Researchers made TCR cDNA using 5'RACE template switching, and this step added a universal primer site and UMIs. TCRdb redid the calling of the 5' RACE reads with MiXCR, one entry per CDR3 protein. In the table there are roughly 350,000 distinct CDR3 sequences, roughly 3.9% of which are singletons. The TCR was taken from a man in his late teens or twenties who received the YFV17D yellow fever vaccine. The chain is built from TRBV20-1 and TRBJ2-7; the D gene could be TRBD1 or TRBD2 (5 bases each). The sample here was PBMCs, taken 5 days after the yellow fever booster vaccination. CDR3 DNA: TGCAGTGCTAGCCGAGGGGCCTCCTCCTACGAGCAGTACTTC. Protein product: CSASRGASSYEQYF.